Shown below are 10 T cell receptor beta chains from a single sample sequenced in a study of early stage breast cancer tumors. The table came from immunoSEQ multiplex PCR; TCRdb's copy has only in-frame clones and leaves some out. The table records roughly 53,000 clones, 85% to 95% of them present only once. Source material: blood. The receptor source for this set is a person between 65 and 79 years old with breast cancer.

The CDR3 spells CASSPQGPYANYGYTF. In DNA form, the CDR3 reads TGTGCCAGCAGCCCCCAGGGTCCTTATGCTAACTATGGCTACACCTTC. The gene calls are TRBV14 and TRBJ1-2; perhaps TRBD1 as D (5 bases). Trimming removed 4 bases from V and 0 bases from J, with 15 bases in between. Germline CDR1 is SGHDN and CDR2 is FVKESK. The CDR3 length is 16 residues.

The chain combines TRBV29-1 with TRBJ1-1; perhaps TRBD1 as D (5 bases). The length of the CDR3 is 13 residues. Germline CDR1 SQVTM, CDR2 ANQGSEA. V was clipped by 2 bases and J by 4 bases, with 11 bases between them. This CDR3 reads CSVESGGSTEAFF. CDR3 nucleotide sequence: TGCAGCGTTGAATCGGGGGGGAGCACTGAAGCTTTCTTT.

The CDR3 DNA is TGCGCCAGCAGCCAAAAGAACCCGGGACAGAGTACATACAATGAGCAGTTCTTC. Protein: CASSQKNPGQSTYNEQFF. The chain couples TRBV4-1 to TRBJ2-1; TRBD1 matches at 7 bases. This CDR3 spans 18 amino acids. V was clipped by 2 bases and J by 4 bases; unmatched bases: 14. CDR1 MGHRA and CDR2 YSYEKL come from the germline V gene.

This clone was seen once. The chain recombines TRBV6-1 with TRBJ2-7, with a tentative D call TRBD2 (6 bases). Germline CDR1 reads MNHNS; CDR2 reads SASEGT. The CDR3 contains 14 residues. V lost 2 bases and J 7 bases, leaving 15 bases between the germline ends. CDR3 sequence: CASSELGGYGEQYF. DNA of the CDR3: TGTGCCAGCAGTGAACTTGGGGGGTATGGAGAGCAGTACTTC.

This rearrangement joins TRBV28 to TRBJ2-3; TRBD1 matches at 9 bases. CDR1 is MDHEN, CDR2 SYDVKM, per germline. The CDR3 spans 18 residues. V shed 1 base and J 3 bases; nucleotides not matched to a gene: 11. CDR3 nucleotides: TGTGCCAGCAGTTTATACTCATCGGGACAGGGATCAACAGATACGCAGTATTTT. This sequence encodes CASSLYSSGQGSTDTQYF.

CDR3 residues: CASSGGTGDNQPQHF. The CDR3 DNA is TGTGCCAGCAGCGGAGGGACAGGAGACAATCAGCCCCAGCATTTT. The chain carries TRBV5-5 and TRBJ1-5, with 8 bases identical to TRBD1. CDR1 and CDR2 (germline): SGHKS, YYEKEE (reference sequence). CDR3 size: 15 residues. Trimming at V came to 4 bases and at J to 3 bases, leaving 6 bases not matched to a gene. Full variable domain (missing parts from reference TRBV5-5 and TRBJ1-5): DAGVTQSPTHLIKTRGQQVTLRCSPISGHKSVSWYQQVLGQGPQFIFQYYEKEERGRGNFPDRFSARQFPNYSSELNVNALLLGDSALYLCASSGGTGDNQPQHFGDGTRLSIL.

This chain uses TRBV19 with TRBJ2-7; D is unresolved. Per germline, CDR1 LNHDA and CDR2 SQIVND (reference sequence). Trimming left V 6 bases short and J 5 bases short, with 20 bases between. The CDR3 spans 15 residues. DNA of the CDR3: TGTGCCAGTAGAACAACGGGTGAGGTAAGCAACGAGCAGTACTTC. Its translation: CASRTTGEVSNEQYF.

CDR3 protein: CASSGEGQGGSQPQHF. The CDR3 region has the DNA TGTGCCAGCAGTGGAGAGGGACAGGGGGGAAGTCAGCCCCAGCATTTT. The chain is built from TRBV28 and TRBJ1-5; 11 nucleotides line up with TRBD1. CDR1 MDHEN and CDR2 SYDVKM come from the germline V gene. V was clipped by 5 bases and J by 6 bases; unmatched bases: 9. The CDR3 has 16 residues. Combining the CDR3 with reference TRBV28 and TRBJ1-5 gives the whole variable domain DVKVTQSSRYLVKRTGEKVFLECVQDMDHENMFWYRQDPGLGLRLIYFSYDVKMKEKGDIPEGYSVSREKKERFSLILESASTNQTSMYLCASSGEGQGGSQPQHFGDGTRLSIL.

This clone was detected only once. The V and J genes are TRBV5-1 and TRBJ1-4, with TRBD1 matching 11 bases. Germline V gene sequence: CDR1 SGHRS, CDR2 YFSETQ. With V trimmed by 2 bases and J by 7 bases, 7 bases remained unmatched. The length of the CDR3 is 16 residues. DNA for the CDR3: TGCGCCAGCAGCTTAGATGGACAGGGGGCGACTGAAAAACTGTTTTTT. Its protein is CASSLDGQGATEKLFF. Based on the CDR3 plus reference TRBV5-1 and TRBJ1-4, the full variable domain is KAGVTQTPRYLIKTRGQQVTLSCSPISGHRSVSWYQQTPGQGLQFLFEYFSETQRNKGNFPGRFSGRQFSNSRSEMNVSTLELGDSALYLCASSLDGQGATEKLFFGSGTQLSVL.

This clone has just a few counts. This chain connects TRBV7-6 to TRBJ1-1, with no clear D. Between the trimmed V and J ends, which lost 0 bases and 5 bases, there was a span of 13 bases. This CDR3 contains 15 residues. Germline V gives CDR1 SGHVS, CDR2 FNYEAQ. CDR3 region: CASSLAPSGNTEAFF. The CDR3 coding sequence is TGTGCCAGCAGCTTAGCGCCGTCCGGGAATACTGAAGCTTTCTTT. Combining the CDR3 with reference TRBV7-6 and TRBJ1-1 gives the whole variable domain GAGVSQSPRYKVTKRGQDVALRCDPISGHVSLYWYRQALGQGPEFLTYFNYEAQQDKSGLPNDRFSAERPEGSISTLTIQRTEQRDSAMYRCASSLAPSGNTEAFFGQGTRLTVV.